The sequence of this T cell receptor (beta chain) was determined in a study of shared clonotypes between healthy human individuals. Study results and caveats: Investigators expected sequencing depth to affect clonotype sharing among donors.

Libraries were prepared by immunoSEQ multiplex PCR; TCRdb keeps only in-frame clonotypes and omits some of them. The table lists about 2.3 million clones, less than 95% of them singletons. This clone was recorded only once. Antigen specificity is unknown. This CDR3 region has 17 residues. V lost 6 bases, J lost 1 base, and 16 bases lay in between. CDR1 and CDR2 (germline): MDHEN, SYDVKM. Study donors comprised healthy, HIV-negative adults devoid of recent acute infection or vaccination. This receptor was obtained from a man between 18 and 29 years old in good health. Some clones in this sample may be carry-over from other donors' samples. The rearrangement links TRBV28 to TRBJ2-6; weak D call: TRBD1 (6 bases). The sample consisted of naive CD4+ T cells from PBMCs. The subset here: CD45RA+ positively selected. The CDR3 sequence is CASRSRGAGSGANVLTF. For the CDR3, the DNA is TGTGCCAGCAGATCCAGGGGAGCTGGATCTGGGGCCAACGTCCTGACTTTC.